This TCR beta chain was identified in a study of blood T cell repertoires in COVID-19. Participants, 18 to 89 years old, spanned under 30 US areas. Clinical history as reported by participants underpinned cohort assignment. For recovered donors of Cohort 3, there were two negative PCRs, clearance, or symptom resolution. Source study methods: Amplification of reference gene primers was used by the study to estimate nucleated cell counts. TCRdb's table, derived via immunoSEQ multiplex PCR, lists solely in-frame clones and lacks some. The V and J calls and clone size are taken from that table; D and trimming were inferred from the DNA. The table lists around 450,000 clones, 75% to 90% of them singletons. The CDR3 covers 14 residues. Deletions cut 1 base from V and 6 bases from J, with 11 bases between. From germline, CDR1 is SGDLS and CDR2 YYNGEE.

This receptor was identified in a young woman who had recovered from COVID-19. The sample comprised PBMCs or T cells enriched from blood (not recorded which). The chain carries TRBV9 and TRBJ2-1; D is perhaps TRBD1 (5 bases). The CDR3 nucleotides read TGTGCCAGCAGCGTATCCCCAGGGTCCAATGAGCAGTTCTTC. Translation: CASSVSPGSNEQFF.